The sample holds one count of the clone carrying this T cell receptor (beta chain). Assay: immunoSEQ multiplex PCR; the TCRdb copy retains only in-frame clones and omits some. The sample has around 280,000 clones; roughly 86% are singletons. Germline CDR1 is SGHDT and CDR2 is YYEEEE. CDR3 length equals 13 residues. Trimming pared 2 bases from V and 6 bases from J, leaving 12 bases between. The sample belongs to a study of blood T cell repertoires in COVID-19. The sequencing input was peripheral blood. V and J are TRBV5-6 and TRBJ2-7, with a weak D call TRBD1 (6 bases). This receptor was identified in a woman between 25 and 40 years old who had recovered from COVID-19. DNA for the CDR3: TGTGCCAGCAGCTTCGGACAGTTGCGCGAGCAGTACTTC. Translating it yields CASSFGQLREQYF.